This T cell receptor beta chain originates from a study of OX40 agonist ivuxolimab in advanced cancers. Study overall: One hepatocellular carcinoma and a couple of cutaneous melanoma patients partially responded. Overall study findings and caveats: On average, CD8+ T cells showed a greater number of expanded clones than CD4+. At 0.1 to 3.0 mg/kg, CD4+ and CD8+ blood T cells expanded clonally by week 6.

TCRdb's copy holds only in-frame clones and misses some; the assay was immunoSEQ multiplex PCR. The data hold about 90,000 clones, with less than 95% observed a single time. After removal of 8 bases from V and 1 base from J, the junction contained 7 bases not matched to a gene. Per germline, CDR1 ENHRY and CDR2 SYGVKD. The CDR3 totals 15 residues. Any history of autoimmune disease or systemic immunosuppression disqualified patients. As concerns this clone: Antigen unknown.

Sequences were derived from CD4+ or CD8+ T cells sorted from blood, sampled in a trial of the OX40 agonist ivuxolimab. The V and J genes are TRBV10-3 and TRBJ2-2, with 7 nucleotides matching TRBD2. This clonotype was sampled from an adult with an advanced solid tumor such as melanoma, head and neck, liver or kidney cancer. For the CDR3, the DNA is TGTGCCATCTCCCCCTCGGGAGGGAACACCGGGGAGCTGTTTTTT. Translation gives CAISPSGGNTGELFF.